Following are 25 T cell receptor beta chains from one sample sequenced in a study of blood T cell repertoires in COVID-19. Sequenced by immunoSEQ multiplex PCR; TCRdb stores in-frame clones only, minus some. The sample records 100,000 or so clones, roughly 85% being singletons. What was sequenced was peripheral blood. The receptors shown here come from a woman older than 75 with acute or convalescent COVID-19.

Here the CDR3 DNA reads TGTGCCAGCTCACCCGCGGCGAACACCGGGGAGCTGTTTTTT. Protein sequence: CASSPAANTGELFF. This chain connects TRBV18 to TRBJ2-2; D gene unclear. The CDR3 runs 14 residues. The germline CDR1 and CDR2 sequences are KGHSH and LQKENI. V was pared by 3 bases and J by 0 bases, with 5 bases between. Drawing the rest from reference TRBV18 and TRBJ2-2, the complete variable domain is NAGVMQNPRHLVRRRGQEARLRCSPMKGHSHVYWYRQLPEEGLKFMVYLQKENIIDESGMPKERFSAEFPKEGPSILRIQQVVRGDSAAYFCASSPAANTGELFFGEGSRLTVL.

The gene calls are TRBV12-2 and TRBJ2-7; the D call of TRBD2 is as the table states it, not checked on the DNA. TRBV12-2 has pseudogene status. CDR3 length: 11 amino acids. The CDR3 here is CASPETSEQYV. For the CDR3, the DNA is TGTGCAAGTCCCGAGACTAGCGAGCAGTACGTC.

This clone was recorded only once. The gene calls are TRBV19 and TRBJ2-1, with D tentatively TRBD1 (5 bases). This CDR3 spans 13 amino acids. Germline V gene data show CDR1 as LNHDA and CDR2 as SQIVND (reference sequence). Trimming took 8 bases from V and 8 from J, leaving 16 bases between them. CDR3 loop: CASSQVQVDEQFF. Written as DNA, the CDR3 is TGTGCCAGTTCACAGGTCCAGGTGGATGAGCAGTTCTTC. Together with reference TRBV19 and TRBJ2-1, the CDR3 gives the full variable domain: DGGITQSPKYLFRKEGQNVTLSCEQNLNHDAMYWYRQDPGQGLRLIYYSQIVNDFQKGDIAEGYSVSREKKESFPLTVTSAQKNPTAFYLCASSQVQVDEQFFGPGTRLTVL.

The chain joins TRBV30 to TRBJ1-5, with D possibly being TRBD1 (5 bases). Trimming stripped 1 base from V and 6 bases from J, with 10 bases between. CDR1 and CDR2 (germline): GTSNPN, SVGIG (reference sequence). CDR3 length: 13 amino acids. Here the CDR3 DNA reads TGTGCCTGGAGTGAAGGGGAGGGTCAGCCCCAGCATTTT. Encoded protein: CAWSEGEGQPQHF. Full variable domain (missing parts from reference TRBV30 and TRBJ1-5): SQTIHQWPATLVQPVGSPLSLECTVEGTSNPNLYWYRQAAGRGLQLLFYSVGIGQISSEVPQNLSASRPQDRQFILSSKKLLLSDSGFYLCAWSEGEGQPQHFGDGTRLSIL.

V gene TRBV6-1 combines with J gene TRBJ1-4; 8 nucleotides agree with TRBD1. Germline V lookup: CDR1 MNHNS, CDR2 SASEGT. This CDR3 is built from 14 residues. With V trimmed by 6 bases and J by 5 bases, 5 bases remained unmatched. CDR3 protein: CASRGRTGNEKLFF. The DNA for the CDR3 is TGTGCCAGCAGAGGTAGGACAGGGAATGAAAAACTGTTTTTT.

V usage is TRBV9 and J usage is TRBJ1-2, with D perhaps TRBD1 (6 bases). The CDR3 consists of 12 residues. Trimming pared 5 bases from V and 4 bases from J, leaving 9 bases between. Germline loops: CDR1 SGDLS, CDR2 YYNGEE. In DNA, the CDR3 is TGTGCCAGCAGGGACAGCCTCTATGGCTACACCTTC. It translates to CASRDSLYGYTF.

This rearrangement joins TRBV10-1 to TRBJ2-3, with a weak D call TRBD1 (7 bases). Germline V gene data show CDR1 as WNHNN and CDR2 as SYGVQD (reference sequence). The CDR3 totals 13 residues. V was shortened by 6 bases and J by 6 bases, with 13 bases between the two germline ends. The CDR3 loop reads CASSGGGMDTQYF. For the CDR3, the DNA is TGCGCCAGCAGCGGAGGGGGCATGGATACGCAGTATTTT.

This clone has a single count. CDR3 sequence (DNA): TGCGCCAGCAGCCAAGAGAGGGCTCAGCCCCAGCATTTT. Translation gives CASSQERAQPQHF. The V and J genes are TRBV4-1 and TRBJ1-5; D unclear. The length of the CDR3 is 13 residues. The germline V gene encodes CDR1 MGHRA and CDR2 YSYEKL. V was shortened by 0 bases and J by 6 bases, with 6 bases between the two germline ends.

V is TRBV6-5 and J is TRBJ1-2; TRBD1 agrees at 7 bases. Unmatched junction bases numbered 11, after V lost 6 bases and J lost 4 bases. The CDR3 is 15 residues long. The germline CDR1 and CDR2 sequences are MNHEY and SVGAGI. The CDR3 bases are TGTGCCAGCAGGCTAGACCGGGACAGCGCCTATGGCTACACCTTC. Translation: CASRLDRDSAYGYTF.

The chain carries TRBV7-6 and TRBJ2-2, with 7 bases lining up with TRBD1. V was clipped by 5 bases and J by 1 base; unmatched bases: 4. There are 15 residues in the CDR3. The germline V gene has CDR1 SGHVS and CDR2 FNYEAQ. CDR3 residues: CASSIRTGNTGELFF. The DNA for the CDR3 is TGTGCCAGCAGCATTCGGACAGGGAACACCGGGGAGCTGTTTTTT.

This clone was seen repeatedly, ten times or more. CDR3 sequence reads: CASSPGTGKGYTF. The CDR3 DNA follows: TGTGCCAGCAGCCCCGGGACAGGGAAAGGCTACACCTTC. The chain has TRBV28 and TRBJ1-2; 9 bases line up with TRBD1. The CDR3 spans 13 residues. V shed 6 bases and J 8 bases; nucleotides not matched to a gene: 7. Germline values: CDR1 MDHEN, CDR2 SYDVKM.

This chain uses TRBV4-2 with TRBJ2-1, with TRBD2 matching 13 bases. Germline CDR1 and CDR2: LGHNA and YNFKEQ. V shed 5 bases and J 8 bases; nucleotides not matched to a gene: 6. This CDR3 is built from 15 residues. The CDR3 nucleotides are TGTGCCAGCAGCGAGGGACTAGCGGGAACTCATGAGCAGTTCTTC. Its protein product is CASSEGLAGTHEQFF.

The chain couples TRBV29-1 to TRBJ2-3, with D perhaps TRBD2 (6 bases). The CDR3 covers 14 residues. The V end was cut by 6 bases, the J end by 0 bases, with 13 bases between. Germline values: CDR1 SQVTM, CDR2 ANQGSEA. CDR3 DNA: TGCAGCGTCGGAGGGTGGCAGAGCACAGATACGCAGTATTTT. Protein product: CSVGGWQSTDTQYF.

V gene TRBV5-6 combines with J gene TRBJ1-2; 9 nucleotides line up with TRBD1. Trimming took 4 bases from V and 4 from J; bases not matched to a gene: 14. CDR1 SGHDT and CDR2 YYEEEE come from the germline V gene. The CDR3 length is 17 residues. CDR3 in amino acids: CASSNQDRGPRGYGYTF. CDR3 bases: TGTGCCAGCAGCAATCAGGACAGGGGACCCAGGGGCTATGGCTACACCTTC.

CDR3: CASSYSAGGSYEQYV. The DNA of the CDR3 is TGTGCCAGCAGTTACTCGGCGGGAGGGTCCTACGAGCAGTACGTC. The chain recombines TRBV6-2 or TRBV6-3 with TRBJ2-7, with 9 bases aligning to TRBD2. In germline, CDR1 is MNHEY, CDR2 SVGEGT. The V gene end was trimmed by 0 bases and the J gene end by 1 base; junction bases not matched to a gene: 1. The CDR3 length is 15 residues.

With respect to this clone: This specimen includes other DNA sequences encoding the same CDR3. This rearrangement joins TRBV5-1 to TRBJ1-1, with D unclear. The ends were cut back, 1 base at V and 1 base at J, with 5 bases in the middle. CDR3 size: 13 residues. Germline V gives CDR1 SGHRS, CDR2 YFSETQ. The CDR3 bases are TGCGCCAGCAGCTTGCGACAGAACACTGAAGCTTTCTTT. Amino acid sequence: CASSLRQNTEAFF.

The chain has TRBV3-1 (or the pseudogene TRBV3-2) and TRBJ2-2; maybe TRBD2 (6 bases). CDR1 and CDR2 (germline): LGHDT, YNNKEL (reference sequence). The V end was cut by 0 bases, the J end by 4 bases, with 9 bases between. This CDR3 has 15 residues. CDR3 nucleotide sequence: TGTGCCAGCAGCCAAGATGGGAGGTCCACCGGGGAGCTGTTTTTT. Translation gives CASSQDGRSTGELFF.

The V call is TRBV6-6, the J call TRBJ2-5; TRBD1 aligns across 7 bases. The junction had 7 bases not matched to a gene; V was cut back by 7 bases and J by 2 bases. Germline loops: CDR1 MNHNY, CDR2 SVGAGI (reference sequence). The CDR3 runs to 14 residues. In nucleotides, the CDR3 is TGTGCCAGCACCAAGGGGGCCGTGCAAGAGACCCAGTACTTC. Protein product: CASTKGAVQETQYF.

This clone was found a few times. The J gene is TRBJ1-6, the V gene TRBV29-1; 7 bases fit TRBD1. The germline CDR1 and CDR2 sequences are SQVTM and ANQGSEA. The CDR3 runs 11 residues. Trimming took 7 bases from V and 14 from J; bases not matched to a gene: 8. The CDR3 DNA reads TGCAGCGCCTGGGACAGACAATCCCTCCACTTT. It codes for CSAWDRQSLHF.

The V call is TRBV2, the J call TRBJ2-7; perhaps TRBD1 as D (5 bases). CDR3 length: 12 residues. The ends were cut back, 2 bases at V and 9 bases at J, with 11 bases in the middle. The germline V gene has CDR1 SNHLY and CDR2 FYNNEI. The DNA for the CDR3 is TGTGCCAGCAGTGAAAGCAGGGCAGGGCAGTACTTC. Translated, it gives CASSESRAGQYF.

The rearrangement uses TRBV5-1 and TRBJ2-1; D gene unclear. Between the trimmed V and J ends, which lost 7 bases and 9 bases, there was a span of 14 bases. Germline loops: CDR1 SGHRS, CDR2 YFSETQ. This CDR3 comprises 12 residues. The CDR3 bases are TGCGCCAGCTCCGCCGGGTTGCTTGAGCAGTTCTTC. Its translation: CASSAGLLEQFF.

This chain uses TRBV3-1 (or the pseudogene TRBV3-2) with TRBJ2-1; 12 positions agree with TRBD2. This CDR3 has 18 residues. Germline V gene data show CDR1 as LGHDT and CDR2 as YNNKEL (reference sequence). V lost 1 base to trimming and J lost 8 bases; unmatched junction nucleotides: 12. CDR3 residues: CASSQAWTSGKKEDEQFF. The CDR3 DNA is TGTGCCAGCAGCCAAGCGTGGACTAGCGGGAAAAAGGAGGATGAGCAGTTCTTC.

A few counts support this clone. The V call is TRBV12-5, the J call TRBJ2-1; 11 nucleotides agree with TRBD2. The CDR3 extends over 15 amino acids. J was trimmed by 5 bases and V by 5 bases; bases with no gene match: 5. Germline CDR1 LGHNT, CDR2 FRNRAP. The CDR3: CASGQGLAVNNEQFF. Written as DNA, the CDR3 is TGTGCTAGTGGTCAGGGACTAGCGGTGAACAATGAGCAGTTCTTC. The full variable domain, completed using reference TRBV12-5 and TRBJ2-1, is DARVTQTPRHKVTEMGQEVTMRCQPILGHNTVFWYRQTMMQGLELLAYFRNRAPLDDSGMPKDRFSAEMPDATLATLKIQPSEPRDSAVYFCASGQGLAVNNEQFFGPGTRLTVL.

This clone was picked up one time. The rearrangement joins TRBV2 to TRBJ2-4; D is possibly TRBD1 (7 bases). The germline CDR1 and CDR2 sequences are SNHLY and FYNNEI. This CDR3 has 15 residues. Trimming took off 8 bases at V and 9 bases at J, with 23 bases between the two ends. For the CDR3, the DNA is TGTGCCAGCCGCGGGCAGGGGGGAGTCGGTAGCATTCAGTACTTC. Protein: CASRGQGGVGSIQYF.

The rearrangement links TRBV18 to TRBJ1-5, with D possibly matching TRBD1 (6 bases). The CDR3 sequence is 12 residues long. Trimming cost V 6 bases and J 16 bases, with 19 bases left between them. CDR1 is KGHSH and CDR2 is LQKENI in the germline V gene. In nucleotides, the CDR3 is TGTGCCAGCTCCCGAACAGGGTCGATAATTCATTTT. This codes for CASSRTGSIIHF.